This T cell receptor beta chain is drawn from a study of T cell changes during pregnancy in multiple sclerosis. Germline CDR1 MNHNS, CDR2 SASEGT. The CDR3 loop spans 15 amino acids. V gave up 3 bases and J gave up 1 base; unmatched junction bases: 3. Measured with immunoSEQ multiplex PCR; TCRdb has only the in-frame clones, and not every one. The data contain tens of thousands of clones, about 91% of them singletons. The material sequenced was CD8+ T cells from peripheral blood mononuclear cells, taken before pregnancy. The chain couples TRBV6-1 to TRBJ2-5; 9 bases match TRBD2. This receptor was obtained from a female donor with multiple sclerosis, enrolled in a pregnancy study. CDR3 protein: CASSDNSGSQETQYF. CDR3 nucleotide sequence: TGTGCCAGCAGTGATAATAGCGGGAGCCAAGAGACCCAGTACTTC.